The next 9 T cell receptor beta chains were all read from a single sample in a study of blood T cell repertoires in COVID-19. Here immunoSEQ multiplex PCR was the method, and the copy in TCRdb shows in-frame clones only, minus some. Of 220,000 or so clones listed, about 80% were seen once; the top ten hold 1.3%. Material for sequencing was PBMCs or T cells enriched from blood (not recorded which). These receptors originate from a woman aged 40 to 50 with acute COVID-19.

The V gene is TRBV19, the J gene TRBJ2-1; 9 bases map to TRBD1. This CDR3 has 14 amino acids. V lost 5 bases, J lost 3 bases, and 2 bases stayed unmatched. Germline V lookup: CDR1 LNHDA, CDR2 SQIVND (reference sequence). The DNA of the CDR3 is TGTGCCAGTAGTGCGGGACAGGGCTACAATGAGCAGTTCTTC. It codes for CASSAGQGYNEQFF. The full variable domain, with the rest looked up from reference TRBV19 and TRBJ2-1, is DGGITQSPKYLFRKEGQNVTLSCEQNLNHDAMYWYRQDPGQGLRLIYYSQIVNDFQKGDIAEGYSVSREKKESFPLTVTSAQKNPTAFYLCASSAGQGYNEQFFGPGTRLTVL.

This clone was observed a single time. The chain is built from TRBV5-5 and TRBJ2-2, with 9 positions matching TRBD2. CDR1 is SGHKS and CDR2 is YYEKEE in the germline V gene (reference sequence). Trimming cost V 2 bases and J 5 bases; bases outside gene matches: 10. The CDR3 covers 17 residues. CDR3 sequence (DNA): TGTGCCAGCAGCTTTGTAGCGGGAGTCCCCCGAACCGGGGAGCTGTTTTTT. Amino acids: CASSFVAGVPRTGELFF.

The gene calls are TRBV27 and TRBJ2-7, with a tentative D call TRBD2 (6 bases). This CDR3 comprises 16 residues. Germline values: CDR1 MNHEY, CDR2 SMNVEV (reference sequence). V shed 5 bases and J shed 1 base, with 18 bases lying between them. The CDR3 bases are TGTGCCAGCAGTCCAGAAGCGGGTAAATGGTCCTACGAGCAGTACTTC. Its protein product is CASSPEAGKWSYEQYF.

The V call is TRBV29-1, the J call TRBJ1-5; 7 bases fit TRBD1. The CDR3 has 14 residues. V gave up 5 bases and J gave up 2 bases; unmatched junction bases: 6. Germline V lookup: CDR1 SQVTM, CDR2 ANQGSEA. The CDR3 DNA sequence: TGCAGCGTTACACAGGGGCTGGGCAATCAGCCCCAGCATTTT. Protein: CSVTQGLGNQPQHF.

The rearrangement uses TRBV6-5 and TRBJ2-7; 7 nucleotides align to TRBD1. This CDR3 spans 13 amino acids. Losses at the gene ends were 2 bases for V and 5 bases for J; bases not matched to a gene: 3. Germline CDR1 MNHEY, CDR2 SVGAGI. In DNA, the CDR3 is TGTGCCAGCAGTTACGCCGACAGGGACGAGCAGTACTTC. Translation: CASSYADRDEQYF.

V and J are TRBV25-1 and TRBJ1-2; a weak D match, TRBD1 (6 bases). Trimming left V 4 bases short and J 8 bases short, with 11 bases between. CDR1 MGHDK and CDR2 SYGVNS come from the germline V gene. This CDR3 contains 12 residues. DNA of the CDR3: TGTGCCAGCAGTGGCCCAGGGGAGGGCTACACCTTC. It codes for CASSGPGEGYTF.

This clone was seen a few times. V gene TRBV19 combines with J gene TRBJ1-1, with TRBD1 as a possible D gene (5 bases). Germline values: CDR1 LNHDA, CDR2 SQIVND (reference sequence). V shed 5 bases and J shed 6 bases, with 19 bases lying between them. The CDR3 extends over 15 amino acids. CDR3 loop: CASSYLPASGAEAFF. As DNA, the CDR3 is TGTGCCAGTAGTTACCTACCAGCTTCGGGGGCTGAAGCTTTCTTT.

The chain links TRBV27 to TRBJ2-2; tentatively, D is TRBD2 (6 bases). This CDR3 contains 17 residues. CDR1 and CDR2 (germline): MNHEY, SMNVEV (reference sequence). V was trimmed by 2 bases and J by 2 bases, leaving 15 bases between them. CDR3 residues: CASSLGRASANTGELFF. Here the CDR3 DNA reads TGTGCCAGCAGTTTAGGCCGGGCTAGCGCCAACACCGGGGAGCTGTTTTTT.

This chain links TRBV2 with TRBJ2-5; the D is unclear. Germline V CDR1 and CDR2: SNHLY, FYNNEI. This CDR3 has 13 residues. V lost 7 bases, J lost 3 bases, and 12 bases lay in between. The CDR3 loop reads CASNGPEEETQYF. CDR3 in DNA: TGTGCCAGCAACGGCCCCGAGGAAGAGACCCAGTACTTC.